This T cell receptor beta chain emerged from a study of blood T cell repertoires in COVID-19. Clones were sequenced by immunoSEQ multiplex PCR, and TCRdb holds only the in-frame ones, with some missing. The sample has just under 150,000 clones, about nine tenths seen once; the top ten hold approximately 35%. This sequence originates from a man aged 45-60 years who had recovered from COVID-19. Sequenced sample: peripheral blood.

The CDR3 DNA follows: TGTGCCAGCAGCTTAGGACTTTCGACTGAAGCTTTCTTT. Translated, it gives CASSLGLSTEAFF. The chain combines TRBV11-2 with TRBJ1-1; no clear D gene. CDR3 length equals 13 residues. V was pared by 1 base and J by 5 bases, with 8 bases between. Germline V gene sequence: CDR1 SGHAT, CDR2 FQNNGV.